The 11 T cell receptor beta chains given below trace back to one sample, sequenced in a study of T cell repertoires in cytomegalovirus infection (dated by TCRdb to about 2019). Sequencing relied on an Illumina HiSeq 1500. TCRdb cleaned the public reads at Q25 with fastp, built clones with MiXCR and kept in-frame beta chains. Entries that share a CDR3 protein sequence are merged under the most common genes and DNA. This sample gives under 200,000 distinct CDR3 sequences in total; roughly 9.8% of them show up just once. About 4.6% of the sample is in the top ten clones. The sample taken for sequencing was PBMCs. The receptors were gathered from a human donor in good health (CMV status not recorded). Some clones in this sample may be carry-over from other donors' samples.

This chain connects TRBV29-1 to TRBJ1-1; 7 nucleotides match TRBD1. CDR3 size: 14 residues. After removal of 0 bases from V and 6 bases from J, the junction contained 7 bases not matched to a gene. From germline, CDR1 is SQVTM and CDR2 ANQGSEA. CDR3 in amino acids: CSVEDKRGQSEAFF. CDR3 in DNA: TGCAGCGTTGAAGATAAAAGGGGGCAATCTGAAGCTTTCTTT.

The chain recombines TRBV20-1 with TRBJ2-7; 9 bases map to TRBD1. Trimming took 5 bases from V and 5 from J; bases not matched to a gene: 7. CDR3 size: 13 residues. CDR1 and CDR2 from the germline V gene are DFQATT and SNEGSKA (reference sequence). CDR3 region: CSAFPGQGDEQYF. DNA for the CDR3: TGCAGTGCTTTTCCGGGACAGGGCGACGAGCAGTACTTC.

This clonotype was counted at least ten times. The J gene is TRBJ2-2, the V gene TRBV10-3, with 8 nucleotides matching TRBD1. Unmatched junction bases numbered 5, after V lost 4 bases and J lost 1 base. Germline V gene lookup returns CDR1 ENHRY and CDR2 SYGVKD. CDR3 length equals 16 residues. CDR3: CAISVETGVNTGELFF. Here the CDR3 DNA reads TGTGCCATCAGTGTCGAGACAGGGGTGAACACCGGGGAGCTGTTTTTT.

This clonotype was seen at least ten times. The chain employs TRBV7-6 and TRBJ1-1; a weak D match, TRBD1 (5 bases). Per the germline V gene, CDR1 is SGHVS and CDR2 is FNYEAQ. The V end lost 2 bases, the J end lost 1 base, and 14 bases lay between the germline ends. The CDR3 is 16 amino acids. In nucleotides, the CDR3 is TGTGCCAGCAGCTTAAAGCCTCTTGGACAGAACACTGAAGCTTTCTTT. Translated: CASSLKPLGQNTEAFF.

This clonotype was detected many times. The CDR3 region has the DNA TGTGCCAGTAGTGAACAGGGTGCTGCCGGAGGCCCCCAGCATTTT. The encoded protein is CASSEQGAAGGPQHF. V usage is TRBV19 and J usage is TRBJ1-5; maybe TRBD1 (6 bases). Between the trimmed V and J ends, which lost 5 bases and 10 bases, there was a span of 21 bases. The CDR3 is made up of 15 amino acids. Looked up from germline, CDR1 is LNHDA and CDR2 is SQIVND (reference sequence).

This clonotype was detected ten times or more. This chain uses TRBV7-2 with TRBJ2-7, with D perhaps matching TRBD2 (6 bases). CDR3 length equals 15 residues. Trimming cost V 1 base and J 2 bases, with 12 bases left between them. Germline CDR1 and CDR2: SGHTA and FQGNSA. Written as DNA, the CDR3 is TGTGCCAGCAGCTTAGACGAAGGGGAGGCCTACGAGCAGTACTTC. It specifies CASSLDEGEAYEQYF.

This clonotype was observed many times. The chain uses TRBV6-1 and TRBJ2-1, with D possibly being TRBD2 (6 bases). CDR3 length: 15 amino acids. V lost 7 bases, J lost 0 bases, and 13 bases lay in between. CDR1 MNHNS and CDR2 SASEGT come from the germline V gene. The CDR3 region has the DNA TGTGCCAGCACCCTCGGGACTGCCTCCTACAATGAGCAGTTCTTC. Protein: CASTLGTASYNEQFF.

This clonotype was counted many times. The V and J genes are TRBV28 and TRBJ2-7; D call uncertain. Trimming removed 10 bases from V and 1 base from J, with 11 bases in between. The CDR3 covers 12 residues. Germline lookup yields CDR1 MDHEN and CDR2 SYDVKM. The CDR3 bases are TGTGCCACCGACCATCGATCCTACGAGCAGTACTTC. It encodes CATDHRSYEQYF.

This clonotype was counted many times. The CDR3 region has the DNA TGTGCCAGCAGCTTAGTAACAGGGGATCAGCCCCAGCATTTT. Translation gives CASSLVTGDQPQHF. The chain has TRBV7-2 and TRBJ1-5; 7 bases are shared with TRBD1. CDR3 length: 14 residues. CDR1 SGHTA and CDR2 FQGNSA come from the germline V gene. Trimming at V came to 1 base and at J to 5 bases, leaving 2 bases not matched to a gene.

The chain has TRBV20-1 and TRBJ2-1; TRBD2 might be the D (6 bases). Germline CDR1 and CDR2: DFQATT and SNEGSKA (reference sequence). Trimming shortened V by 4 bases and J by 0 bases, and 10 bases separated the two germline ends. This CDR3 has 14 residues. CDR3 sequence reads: CSATGDSSYNEQFF. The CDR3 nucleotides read TGCAGTGCTACGGGGGATAGCTCCTACAATGAGCAGTTCTTC.

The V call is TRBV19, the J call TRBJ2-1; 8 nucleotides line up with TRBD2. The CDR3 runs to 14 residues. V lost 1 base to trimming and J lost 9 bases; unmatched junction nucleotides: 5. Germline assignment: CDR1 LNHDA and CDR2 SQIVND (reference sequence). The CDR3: CASSIAGGLPEQFF. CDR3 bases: TGTGCCAGTAGTATAGCGGGGGGGCTTCCTGAGCAGTTCTTC.